This T cell receptor beta chain is from a study of T cell changes during pregnancy in multiple sclerosis. Germline CDR1 reads GTSNPN; CDR2 reads SVGIG (reference sequence). V lost 8 bases to trimming and J lost 7 bases, with 20 bases between them. The CDR3 extends over 14 amino acids. The repertoire was sequenced with immunoSEQ multiplex PCR; TCRdb's copy has only in-frame clones and lacks some. In the table there are around 80,000 clones, more than 90% of which are singletons. This chain links TRBV30 with TRBJ1-4; the D gene is possibly TRBD1 (5 bases). The sequencing here drew on peripheral blood, taken in the second trimester of pregnancy. This receptor was identified in a female donor with multiple sclerosis, enrolled in a pregnancy study. The CDR3 region is CAGGSAPRSEKLFF. The CDR3 DNA reads as TGTGCCGGGGGGTCAGCCCCCCGGAGTGAAAAACTGTTTTTT. The whole variable domain, remainder taken from reference TRBV30 and TRBJ1-4, is SQTIHQWPATLVQPVGSPLSLECTVEGTSNPNLYWYRQAAGRGLQLLFYSVGIGQISSEVPQNLSASRPQDRQFILSSKKLLLSDSGFYLCAGGSAPRSEKLFFGSGTQLSVL.